The rows below give T cell receptor beta chains drawn from one sample of a study of shared clonotypes between healthy human individuals. Profiled with immunoSEQ multiplex PCR; TCRdb holds only in-frame clones, not every one. The data contain some 700,000 clones, 90% of them singletons. The sequenced sample consisted of memory CD8+ T cells from PBMCs. All receptors come from a man aged 18 to 29 in good health. Some clones in this sample may be carry-over from other donors' samples. CDR3s include the opening cysteine and the closing phenylalanine or tryptophan. Fields, in order: V gene, CDR3 protein.

V gene: TRBV7-9; CDR3 protein: CASNPTSGEDNEQFF
V gene: TRBV19; CDR3 protein: CAAGTGAHEQYF
V gene: TRBV29-1; CDR3 protein: CSVENHGNHYGYTF
V gene: TRBV6-1; CDR3 protein: CASSVISGDTDTQYF
V gene: TRBV27; CDR3 protein: CASREGTSGFYEQYF
V gene: TRBV9; CDR3 protein: CASSVSSGKIYGYTF
V gene: TRBV29-1; CDR3 protein: CSVGRVEVFGYEQYF
V gene: TRBV7-2; CDR3 protein: CASSPLWGHSRADTQYF
V gene: TRBV4-2; CDR3 protein: CASSQVVGAKNTEAFF
V gene: TRBV5-1; CDR3 protein: CASSLDEGVSTEAFF
V gene: TRBV7-3; CDR3 protein: CASSLGGGSEQYF
V gene: TRBV19; CDR3 protein: CASSPSSSGEKLFF
V gene: TRBV5-6; CDR3 protein: CASSPGDSSYNEQFF
V gene: TRBV28; CDR3 protein: CASSLGFNYGYTF
V gene: TRBV27; CDR3 protein: CASSLYVGRGPEKLFF
V gene: TRBV6-5; CDR3 protein: CASNSAGETQYF
V gene: TRBV29-1; CDR3 protein: CSATEAGGGYEQYF
V gene: TRBV5-6; CDR3 protein: CASSFSIVEQYF
V gene: TRBV6-5; CDR3 protein: CASSGGQSAYNEQFF
V gene: TRBV27; CDR3 protein: CASRLAGGATDTQYF
V gene: TRBV28; CDR3 protein: CASSSPRVGSYEQYF
V gene: TRBV7-8; CDR3 protein: CASSSRVNNEQFF
V gene: TRBV10-2; CDR3 protein: CASSVNRDQNTEAFF
V gene: TRBV7-9; CDR3 protein: CASVSEVPEQYF
V gene: TRBV19; CDR3 protein: CASTPVGGGDQPQHF
V gene: TRBV5-4; CDR3 protein: CASSLGQETYEQYF
V gene: TRBV10-3; CDR3 protein: CAISENGRPTTDTQYF
V gene: TRBV29-1; CDR3 protein: CSVPRSTGELFF
V gene: TRBV28; CDR3 protein: CASSLGRNTEAFF
V gene: TRBV29-1; CDR3 protein: CSVDAYIDRGIGGYTF
V gene: TRBV6-1; CDR3 protein: CASIKGGEQYF